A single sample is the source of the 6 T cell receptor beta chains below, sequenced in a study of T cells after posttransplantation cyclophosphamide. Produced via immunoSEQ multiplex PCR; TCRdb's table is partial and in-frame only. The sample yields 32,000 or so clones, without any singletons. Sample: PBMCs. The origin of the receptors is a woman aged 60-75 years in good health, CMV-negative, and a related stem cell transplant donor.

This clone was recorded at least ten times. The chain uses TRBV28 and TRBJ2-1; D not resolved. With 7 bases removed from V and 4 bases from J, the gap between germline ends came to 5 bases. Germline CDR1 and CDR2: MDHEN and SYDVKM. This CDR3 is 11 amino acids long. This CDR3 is CASKGYNEQFF. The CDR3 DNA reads TGTGCCAGCAAGGGTTACAATGAGCAGTTCTTC.

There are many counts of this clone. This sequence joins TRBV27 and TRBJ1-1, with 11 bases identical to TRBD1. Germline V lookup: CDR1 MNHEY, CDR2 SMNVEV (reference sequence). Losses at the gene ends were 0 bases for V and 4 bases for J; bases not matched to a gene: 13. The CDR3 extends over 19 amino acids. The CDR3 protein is CASSLSLPGTGGLGTEAFF. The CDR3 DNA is TGTGCCAGCAGTTTATCTCTTCCCGGGACAGGGGGTTTGGGCACTGAAGCTTTCTTT.

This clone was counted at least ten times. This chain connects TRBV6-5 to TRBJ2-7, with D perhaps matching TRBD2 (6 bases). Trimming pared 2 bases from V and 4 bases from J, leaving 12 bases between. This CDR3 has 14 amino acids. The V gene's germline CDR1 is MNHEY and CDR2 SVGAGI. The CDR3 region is CASSYGQGGYEQYF. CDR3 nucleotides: TGTGCCAGCAGTTACGGGCAGGGAGGATACGAGCAGTACTTC.

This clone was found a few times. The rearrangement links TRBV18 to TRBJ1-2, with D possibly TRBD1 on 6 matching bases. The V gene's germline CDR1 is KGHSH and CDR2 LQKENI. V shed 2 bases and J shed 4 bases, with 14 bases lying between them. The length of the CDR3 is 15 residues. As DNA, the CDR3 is TGTGCCAGCTCACCAAGTCGACAGGTGCTCTATGGCTACACCTTC. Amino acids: CASSPSRQVLYGYTF.

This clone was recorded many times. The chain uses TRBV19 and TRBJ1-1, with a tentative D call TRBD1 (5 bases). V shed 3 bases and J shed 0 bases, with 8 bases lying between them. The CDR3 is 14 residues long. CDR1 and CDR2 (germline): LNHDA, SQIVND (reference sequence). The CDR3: CASSIQGMNTEAFF. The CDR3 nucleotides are TGTGCCAGTAGTATTCAGGGAATGAACACTGAAGCTTTCTTT.

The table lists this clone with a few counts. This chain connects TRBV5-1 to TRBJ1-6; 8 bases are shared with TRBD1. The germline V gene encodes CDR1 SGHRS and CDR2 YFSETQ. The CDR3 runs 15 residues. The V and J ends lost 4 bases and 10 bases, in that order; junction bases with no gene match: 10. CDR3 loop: CASSPEGQDRSPLHF. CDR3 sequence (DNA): TGCGCCAGCAGCCCGGAGGGACAGGACAGGTCACCCCTCCACTTT.